This TCR beta chain was captured in a study of blood T cell repertoires in COVID-19. The overall study: Sites in the United States, Italy and Spain provided acute and convalescent COVID-19 samples. Nucleic acid was either cDNA or gDNA, and it came from T cells, B-cell-depleted T cells, or PBMCs.

Study processing details: Amplified reference gene primers provided the basis for estimating nucleated cell counts. Libraries were prepared by immunoSEQ multiplex PCR; TCRdb keeps only in-frame clonotypes and omits some of them. V and J calls plus clone size are reproduced from that table; the DNA served to infer D and trimming. The repertoire holds fewer than 100,000 clones, around nine tenths seen once, with approximately 15% in the top ten. The material sequenced was peripheral blood. This receptor was identified in a human donor in a cohort sampled during active COVID-19.

The CDR3 sequence: CASSAFSSASSYEQYF. CDR3 nucleotide sequence: TGTGCCAGTAGTGCTTTTTCCTCCGCCAGCTCCTACGAGCAGTACTTC. V is TRBV19 and J is TRBJ2-7; no clear D. Trimming removed 5 bases from V and 0 bases from J, with 17 bases in between. From germline, CDR1 is LNHDA and CDR2 SQIVND (reference sequence). CDR3 size: 16 residues.